The 29 T cell receptor beta chains in this list originate from one sample, sequenced in a study of blood T cell repertoires in COVID-19. Data came from immunoSEQ multiplex PCR; TCRdb stores just in-frame clones and leaves some out. Seen here are just under 90,000 clones, roughly 90% observed once, and the top ten hold 1.7%. Sample: peripheral blood. The receptors shown here come from a man aged 55 to 70 with acute or convalescent COVID-19.

CDR3 protein: CASSLGLAGFNEQFF. The CDR3 DNA reads TGTGCCAGCAGCTTGGGACTAGCGGGATTCAATGAGCAGTTCTTC. The chain couples TRBV5-6 to TRBJ2-1, with 11 bases aligning to TRBD2. This CDR3 region has 15 residues. Unmatched junction bases numbered 2, after V lost 0 bases and J lost 6 bases. CDR1 is SGHDT, CDR2 YYEEEE, per germline.

This rearrangement joins TRBV11-2 to TRBJ2-7, with 10 bases that match TRBD1. Germline V gives CDR1 SGHAT, CDR2 FQNNGV. The V segment lost 3 bases and the J segment 3 bases; nucleotides outside the gene matches: 5. The CDR3 sequence is 15 residues long. CDR3 in DNA: TGTGCCAGCAGCTTGACTGGACAGGGGGACTACGAGCAGTACTTC. Translation gives CASSLTGQGDYEQYF.

The V and J genes are TRBV19 and TRBJ2-5, with TRBD2 as a possible D gene (6 bases). Per the germline V gene, CDR1 is LNHDA and CDR2 is SQIVND (reference sequence). V was clipped by 3 bases and J by 4 bases, with 6 bases between them. The CDR3 contains 12 residues. The CDR3 DNA sequence: TGTGCCAGTAGTATGGGGGGAGAGACCCAGTACTTC. Its translation: CASSMGGETQYF.

This chain joins TRBV19 and TRBJ1-4, with 7 bases aligning to TRBD1. Per the germline V gene, CDR1 is LNHDA and CDR2 is SQIVND (reference sequence). After removal of 8 bases from V and 3 bases from J, the junction contained 6 bases not matched to a gene. The CDR3 contains 14 residues. In DNA, the CDR3 is TGTGCCAGTGTGGACAGGAGTGCTAATGAAAAACTGTTTTTT. This encodes CASVDRSANEKLFF.

V and J are TRBV4-2 and TRBJ2-5; possible D gene TRBD2, 5 bases. Germline values: CDR1 LGHNA, CDR2 YNFKEQ. The CDR3 consists of 13 residues. V dropped 0 bases and J dropped 4 bases, with 6 bases sitting between them. The DNA for the CDR3 is TGTGCCAGCAGCCAAGATCGGGGAGAGACCCAGTACTTC. Translated: CASSQDRGETQYF.

This clone was picked up a small number of times. This chain uses TRBV2 with TRBJ2-6; 10 bases fit TRBD2. Germline CDR1 and CDR2: SNHLY and FYNNEI. CDR3 length equals 17 residues. Trimming removed 4 bases from V and 2 bases from J; junction bases left unmatched: 5. This CDR3 is CASSASGSGTGANVLTF. DNA for the CDR3: TGTGCCAGCAGTGCTAGCGGGAGCGGAACTGGGGCCAACGTCCTGACTTTC.

The rearrangement joins TRBV9 to TRBJ2-2, with 15 nucleotides matching TRBD2. Losses at the gene ends were 0 bases for V and 0 bases for J; bases not matched to a gene: 9. Germline CDR1 reads SGDLS; CDR2 reads YYNGEE. CDR3 length equals 21 residues. The CDR3 sequence is CASSVGVGLAGGRTNTGELFF. Here the CDR3 DNA reads TGTGCCAGCAGCGTAGGAGTGGGACTAGCGGGAGGACGAACGAACACCGGGGAGCTGTTTTTT. The complete variable domain, with remaining parts taken from reference TRBV9 and TRBJ2-2, reads DSGVTQTPKHLITATGQRVTLRCSPRSGDLSVYWYQQSLDQGLQFLIQYYNGEERAKGNILERFSAQQFPDLHSELNLSSLELGDSALYFCASSVGVGLAGGRTNTGELFFGEGSRLTVL.

The chain is built from TRBV27 and TRBJ2-1, with TRBD2 identical over 12 bases. Trimming cost V 6 bases and J 6 bases; bases outside gene matches: 12. This CDR3 region has 17 residues. CDR1 and CDR2 (germline): MNHEY, SMNVEV (reference sequence). In DNA form, the CDR3 reads TGTGCCAGCAGGCCACTAGCGGGAGGTGAGGACGGCAATGAGCAGTTCTTC. Its protein is CASRPLAGGEDGNEQFF.

This sequence joins TRBV3-1 (or the pseudogene TRBV3-2) and TRBJ1-1; 7 bases map to TRBD1. The CDR3 runs to 15 residues. With V trimmed by 6 bases and J by 2 bases, 9 bases remained unmatched. Germline V lookup: CDR1 LGHDT, CDR2 YNNKEL (reference sequence). This CDR3 reads CASRDDRVFNTEAFF. DNA of the CDR3: TGTGCCAGCAGGGATGACAGGGTTTTTAACACTGAAGCTTTCTTT.

The V gene is TRBV2, the J gene TRBJ2-1; maybe TRBD2 (5 bases). Looked up from germline, CDR1 is SNHLY and CDR2 is FYNNEI. V was pared by 2 bases and J by 12 bases, with 14 bases between. The CDR3 loop spans 13 amino acids. The CDR3 reads CASSEPFTRRQFF. DNA of the CDR3: TGTGCCAGCAGTGAACCCTTTACTAGACGGCAGTTCTTC.

The rearrangement links TRBV6-6 to TRBJ2-2; D is possibly TRBD1 (6 bases). Germline values: CDR1 MNHNY, CDR2 SVGAGI (reference sequence). V lost 11 bases and J lost 0, with 16 bases in between. The CDR3 is made up of 15 amino acids. CDR3 loop: CAATGMGTNTGELFF. The DNA of the CDR3 is TGTGCCGCAACAGGGATGGGGACGAACACCGGGGAGCTGTTTTTT.

CDR3 loop: CASRTPGGGSETQYF. CDR3 coding DNA: TGTGCCAGCAGAACTCCGGGAGGAGGGTCCGAGACCCAGTACTTC. J is TRBJ2-5 and V is TRBV28, with 7 bases identical to TRBD2. The V segment lost 6 bases and the J segment 5 bases; nucleotides outside the gene matches: 12. The CDR3 consists of 15 residues. In germline, CDR1 is MDHEN, CDR2 SYDVKM.

V is TRBV10-3 and J is TRBJ2-1; 10 bases map to TRBD2. The V segment lost 10 bases and the J segment 8 bases; nucleotides outside the gene matches: 14. CDR1 and CDR2 from the germline V gene are ENHRY and SYGVKD. The CDR3 consists of 15 residues. For the CDR3, the DNA is TGTGCCACCGCCCCGACAGCGGGAGGGGTCGATGAGCAGTTCTTC. This codes for CATAPTAGGVDEQFF.

In this sample, this clone turned up a few times. CDR3 protein: CASSHQQDQPQHF. CDR3 sequence (DNA): TGTGCCAGCAGTCACCAACAGGATCAGCCCCAGCATTTT. V gene TRBV6-2 or TRBV6-3 combines with J gene TRBJ1-5; weak D call: TRBD1 (5 bases). The V end lost 5 bases, the J end lost 5 bases, and 10 bases lay between the germline ends. Germline CDR1 MNHEY, CDR2 SVGEGT. This CDR3 comprises 13 residues.

V is TRBV19 and J is TRBJ2-1; possibly TRBD2 for D (5 bases). The CDR3 spans 16 residues. V shed 0 bases and J shed 4 bases, with 13 bases lying between them. CDR1 and CDR2 (germline): LNHDA, SQIVND (reference sequence). DNA for the CDR3: TGTGCCAGTAGTATAGATGACTATAGGTTGTACAATGAGCAGTTCTTC. It yields the protein CASSIDDYRLYNEQFF.

This sequence joins TRBV19 and TRBJ2-3; the D gene is possibly TRBD1 (5 bases). This CDR3 has 16 residues. The germline gives CDR1 LNHDA, CDR2 SQIVND (reference sequence). Between the trimmed V and J ends, which lost 1 base and 2 bases, there was a span of 13 bases. The CDR3 DNA sequence: TGTGCCAGTAGTATAGGCTTTCAGGGTAACACAGATACGCAGTATTTT. This gives the protein CASSIGFQGNTDTQYF.

The CDR3 coding sequence is TGTGCCAACCTCCCTCTGGACAGGTCGATGAACACTGAAGCTTTCTTT. Amino acids: CANLPLDRSMNTEAFF. This chain joins TRBV7-2 and TRBJ1-1, with 7 bases aligning to TRBD1. The germline V gene has CDR1 SGHTA and CDR2 FQGNSA. The CDR3 has 16 amino acids. The V and J ends lost 10 bases and 0 bases, in that order; junction bases with no gene match: 14.

The chain is built from TRBV5-1 and TRBJ2-1, with 10 bases aligning to TRBD2. Germline trimming cut 4 bases from V and 2 bases from J; bases unmatched to any gene: 3. The CDR3 consists of 15 residues. Germline loops: CDR1 SGHRS, CDR2 YFSETQ. This CDR3 reads CASSLAGETYNEQFF. CDR3 DNA sequence: TGCGCCAGCAGCCTAGCGGGAGAGACCTACAATGAGCAGTTCTTC.

The rearrangement uses TRBV28 and TRBJ1-3; D ambiguous. Germline V gene sequence: CDR1 MDHEN, CDR2 SYDVKM. The V gene lost 3 bases and the J gene lost 0 bases, with 6 bases spanning the gap. CDR3 size: 14 residues. CDR3 bases: TGTGCCAGCAGTTTGGCCAGCTCTGGAAACACCATATATTTT. This translates into CASSLASSGNTIYF.

The chain is built from TRBV9 and TRBJ2-1, with TRBD2 matching 7 bases. The trim removed 4 bases at V and 9 bases at J, leaving 4 bases unmatched. The germline V gene encodes CDR1 SGDLS and CDR2 YYNGEE. This CDR3 region has 12 residues. The DNA for the CDR3 is TGTGCCAGCAGCCCGGGGGGAGGTGAGCAGTTCTTC. It specifies CASSPGGGEQFF.

V is TRBV5-1 and J is TRBJ2-1, with 7 bases that match TRBD1. The CDR3 spans 14 residues. The V gene's germline CDR1 is SGHRS and CDR2 YFSETQ. J gave up 1 base and V 4 bases, and 2 bases lay outside the gene matches. This CDR3 is CASSRDSSYNEQFF. The DNA of the CDR3 is TGCGCCAGCAGCCGGGACAGTTCCTACAATGAGCAGTTCTTC. Together with reference TRBV5-1 and TRBJ2-1, the CDR3 gives the full variable domain: KAGVTQTPRYLIKTRGQQVTLSCSPISGHRSVSWYQQTPGQGLQFLFEYFSETQRNKGNFPGRFSGRQFSNSRSEMNVSTLELGDSALYLCASSRDSSYNEQFFGPGTRLTVL.

The J gene is TRBJ2-1, the V gene TRBV30, with 9 bases fitting TRBD2. The CDR3 contains 14 residues. Germline assignment: CDR1 GTSNPN and CDR2 SVGIG (reference sequence). V lost 8 bases to trimming and J lost 6 bases; unmatched junction nucleotides: 11. The CDR3 DNA is TGTGCCCGAGACGGGCTAGCGGGAACCAATGAGCAGTTCTTC. Protein product: CARDGLAGTNEQFF. Full variable domain (outside the CDR3, taken from reference TRBV30 and TRBJ2-1): SQTIHQWPATLVQPVGSPLSLECTVEGTSNPNLYWYRQAAGRGLQLLFYSVGIGQISSEVPQNLSASRPQDRQFILSSKKLLLSDSGFYLCARDGLAGTNEQFFGPGTRLTVL.

The rearrangement links TRBV9 to TRBJ1-1; D is undetermined. The CDR3 length is 13 residues. CDR1 and CDR2 (germline): SGDLS, YYNGEE. Trimming cost V 3 bases and J 0 bases, with 6 bases left between them. DNA of the CDR3: TGTGCCAGCAGCGAGCTTTTGAACACTGAAGCTTTCTTT. Translated: CASSELLNTEAFF. Drawing the rest from reference TRBV9 and TRBJ1-1, the complete variable domain is DSGVTQTPKHLITATGQRVTLRCSPRSGDLSVYWYQQSLDQGLQFLIQYYNGEERAKGNILERFSAQQFPDLHSELNLSSLELGDSALYFCASSELLNTEAFFGQGTRLTVV.

CDR3 nucleotides: TGTGCCAGCAAAGGGCAGGGGGCTGACTATGGCTACACCTTC. Amino acids: CASKGQGADYGYTF. The chain joins TRBV2 to TRBJ1-2; 8 bases agree with TRBD1. Germline V lookup: CDR1 SNHLY, CDR2 FYNNEI. V shed 7 bases, J shed 3 bases, and the junction held 7 bases outside the gene matches. This CDR3 spans 14 amino acids.

The chain has TRBV12-3 or TRBV12-4 and TRBJ1-5, with unresolved D. The CDR3 is 12 residues long. Trimming pared 6 bases from V and 0 bases from J, leaving 3 bases between. The CDR3 reads CASRASNQPQHF. The CDR3 nucleotides read TGTGCCAGCAGGGCTAGCAATCAGCCCCAGCATTTT.

The CDR3 region is CASSYLAGEETQYF. The CDR3 DNA reads TGTGCCAGCAGTTACCTAGCGGGGGAAGAGACCCAGTACTTC. J is TRBJ2-5 and V is TRBV27; 10 bases line up with TRBD2. The junction had 2 bases not matched to a gene; V was cut back by 4 bases and J by 3 bases. In germline, CDR1 is MNHEY, CDR2 SMNVEV (reference sequence). CDR3 length: 14 residues.

In its sample, this clone was seen once. The CDR3 reads CAWTPLGASDYGYTF. The CDR3 DNA reads as TGTGCCTGGACTCCCCTGGGAGCTAGTGACTATGGCTACACCTTC. This chain joins TRBV30 and TRBJ1-2; D is undetermined. The CDR3 sequence is 15 residues long. Germline V gives CDR1 GTSNPN, CDR2 SVGIG (reference sequence). V lost 4 bases and J 3 bases, leaving 18 bases between the germline ends. Full variable domain (missing parts from reference TRBV30 and TRBJ1-2): SQTIHQWPATLVQPVGSPLSLECTVEGTSNPNLYWYRQAAGRGLQLLFYSVGIGQISSEVPQNLSASRPQDRQFILSSKKLLLSDSGFYLCAWTPLGASDYGYTFGSGTRLTVV.

This chain joins TRBV29-1 and TRBJ2-7; TRBD2 matches at 9 bases. The V gene's germline CDR1 is SQVTM and CDR2 ANQGSEA. The trim removed 6 bases at V and 6 bases at J, leaving 12 bases unmatched. The CDR3 has 14 amino acids. CDR3: CSVTTTGLAGEQYF. The DNA for the CDR3 is TGCAGCGTCACTACCACGGGACTAGCTGGCGAGCAGTACTTC.

V is TRBV10-3 and J is TRBJ2-4; a weak D match, TRBD1 (6 bases). Germline CDR1 and CDR2: ENHRY and SYGVKD. With 8 bases removed from V and 9 bases from J, the gap between germline ends came to 11 bases. The CDR3 runs 11 residues. DNA for the CDR3: TGTGCCATCGGATCAGGGGCCATTCAGTACTTC. Encoded protein: CAIGSGAIQYF.